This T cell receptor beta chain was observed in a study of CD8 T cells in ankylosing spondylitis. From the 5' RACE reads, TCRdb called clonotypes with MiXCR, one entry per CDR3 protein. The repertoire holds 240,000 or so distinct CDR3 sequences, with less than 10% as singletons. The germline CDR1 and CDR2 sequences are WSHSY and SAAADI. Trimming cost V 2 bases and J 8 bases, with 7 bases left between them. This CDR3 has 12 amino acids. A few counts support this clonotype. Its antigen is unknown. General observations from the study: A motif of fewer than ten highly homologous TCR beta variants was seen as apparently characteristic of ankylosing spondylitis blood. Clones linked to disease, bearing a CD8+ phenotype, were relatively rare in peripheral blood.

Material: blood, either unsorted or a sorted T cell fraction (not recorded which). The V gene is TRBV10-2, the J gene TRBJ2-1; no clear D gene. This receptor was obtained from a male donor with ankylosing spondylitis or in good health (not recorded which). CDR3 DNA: TGCGCCAGCAGTGAGAGGGCCTATGAGCAGTTCTTC. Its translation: CASSERAYEQFF.